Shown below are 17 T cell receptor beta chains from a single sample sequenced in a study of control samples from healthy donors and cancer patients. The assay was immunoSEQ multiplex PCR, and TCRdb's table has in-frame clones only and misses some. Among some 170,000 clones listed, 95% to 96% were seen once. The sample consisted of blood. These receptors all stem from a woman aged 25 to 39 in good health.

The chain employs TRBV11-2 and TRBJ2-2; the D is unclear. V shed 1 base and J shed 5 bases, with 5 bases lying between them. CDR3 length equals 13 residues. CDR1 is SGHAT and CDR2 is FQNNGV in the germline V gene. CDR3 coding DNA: TGTGCCAGCAGCTTAGGTAGTACCGGGGAGCTGTTTTTT. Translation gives CASSLGSTGELFF.

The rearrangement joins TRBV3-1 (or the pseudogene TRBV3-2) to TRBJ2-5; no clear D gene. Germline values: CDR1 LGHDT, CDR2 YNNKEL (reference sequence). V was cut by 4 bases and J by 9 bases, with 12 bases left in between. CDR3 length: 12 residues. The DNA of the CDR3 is TGTGCCAGCAGCCCGCTAGGTGGGGCCCAGTACTTC. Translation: CASSPLGGAQYF.

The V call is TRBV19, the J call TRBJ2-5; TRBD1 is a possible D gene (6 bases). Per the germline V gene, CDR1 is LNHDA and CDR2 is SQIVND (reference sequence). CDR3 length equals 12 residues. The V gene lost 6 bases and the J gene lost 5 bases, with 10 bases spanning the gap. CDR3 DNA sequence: TGTGCCAGTAGGGGCAGGGGCGAGACCCAGTACTTC. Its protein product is CASRGRGETQYF.

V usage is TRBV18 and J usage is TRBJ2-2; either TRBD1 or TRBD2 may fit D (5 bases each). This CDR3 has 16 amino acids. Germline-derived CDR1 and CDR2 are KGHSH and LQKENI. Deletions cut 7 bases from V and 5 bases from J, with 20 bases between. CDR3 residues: CASWDLRGPLTGELFF. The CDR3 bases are TGTGCCAGCTGGGACCTTAGAGGGCCCCTTACCGGGGAGCTGTTTTTT.

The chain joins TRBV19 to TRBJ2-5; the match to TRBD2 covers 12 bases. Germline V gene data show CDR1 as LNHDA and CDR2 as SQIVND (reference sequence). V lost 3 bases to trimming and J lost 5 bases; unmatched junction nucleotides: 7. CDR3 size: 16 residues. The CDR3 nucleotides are TGTGCCAGTAGTATTGGGACTAGCGGGCGGCCGGAGACCCAGTACTTC. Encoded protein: CASSIGTSGRPETQYF.

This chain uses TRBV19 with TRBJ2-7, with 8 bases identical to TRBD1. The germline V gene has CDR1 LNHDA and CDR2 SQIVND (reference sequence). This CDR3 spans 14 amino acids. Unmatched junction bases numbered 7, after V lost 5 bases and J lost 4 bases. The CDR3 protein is CASSVRQGQYEQYF. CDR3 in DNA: TGTGCCAGTAGTGTCAGACAGGGGCAGTACGAGCAGTACTTC.

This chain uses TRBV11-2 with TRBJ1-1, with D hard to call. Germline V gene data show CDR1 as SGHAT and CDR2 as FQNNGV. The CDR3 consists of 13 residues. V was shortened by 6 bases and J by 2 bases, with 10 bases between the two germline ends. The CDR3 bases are TGTGCCAGCAGTTTCACAAGCAACACTGAAGCTTTCTTT. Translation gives CASSFTSNTEAFF.

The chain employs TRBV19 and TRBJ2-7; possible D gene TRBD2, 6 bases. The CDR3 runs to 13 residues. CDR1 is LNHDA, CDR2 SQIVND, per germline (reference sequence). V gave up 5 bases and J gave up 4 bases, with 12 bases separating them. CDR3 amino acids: CASSFGAGYEQYF. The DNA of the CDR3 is TGTGCCAGTAGTTTCGGGGCGGGGTACGAGCAGTACTTC. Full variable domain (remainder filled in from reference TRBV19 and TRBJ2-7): DGGITQSPKYLFRKEGQNVTLSCEQNLNHDAMYWYRQDPGQGLRLIYYSQIVNDFQKGDIAEGYSVSREKKESFPLTVTSAQKNPTAFYLCASSFGAGYEQYFGPGTRLTVT.

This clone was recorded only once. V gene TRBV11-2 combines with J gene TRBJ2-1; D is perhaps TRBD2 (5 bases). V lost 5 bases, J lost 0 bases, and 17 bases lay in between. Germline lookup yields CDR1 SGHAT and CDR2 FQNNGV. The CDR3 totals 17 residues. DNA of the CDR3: TGTGCCAGCAGCCCGAGGACTGGAAGTAGCTCCTACAATGAGCAGTTCTTC. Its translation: CASSPRTGSSSYNEQFF.

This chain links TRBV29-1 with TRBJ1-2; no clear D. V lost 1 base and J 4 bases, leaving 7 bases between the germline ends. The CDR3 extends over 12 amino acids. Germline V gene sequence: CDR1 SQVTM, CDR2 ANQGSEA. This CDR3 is CSVEAHLYGYTF. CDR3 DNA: TGCAGCGTTGAAGCCCACCTCTATGGCTACACCTTC.

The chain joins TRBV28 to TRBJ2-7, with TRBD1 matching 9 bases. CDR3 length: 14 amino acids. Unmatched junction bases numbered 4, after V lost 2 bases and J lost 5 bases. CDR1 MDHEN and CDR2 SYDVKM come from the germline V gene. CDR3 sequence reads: CASSLMGQGHEQYF. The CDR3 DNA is TGTGCCAGCAGTTTAATGGGACAGGGACACGAGCAGTACTTC.

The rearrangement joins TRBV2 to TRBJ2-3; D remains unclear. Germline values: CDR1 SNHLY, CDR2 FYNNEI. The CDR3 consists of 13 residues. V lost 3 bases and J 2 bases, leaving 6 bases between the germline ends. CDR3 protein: CASSDQTTDTQYF. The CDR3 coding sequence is TGTGCCAGCAGTGACCAGACCACAGATACGCAGTATTTT.

The DNA of the CDR3 is TGTGCCAGTGGGCCGGCGCACCTGGTCGGGGAGCTGTTTTTT. Its translation is CASGPAHLVGELFF. The chain is built from TRBV19 and TRBJ2-2; no firm D call. V was pared by 8 bases and J by 7 bases, with 17 bases between. The CDR3 is 14 amino acids. Germline CDR1 LNHDA, CDR2 SQIVND (reference sequence).

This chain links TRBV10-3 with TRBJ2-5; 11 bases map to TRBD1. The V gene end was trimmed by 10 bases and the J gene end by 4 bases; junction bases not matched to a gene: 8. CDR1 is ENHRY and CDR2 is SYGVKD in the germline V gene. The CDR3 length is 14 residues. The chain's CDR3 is CATEDRGRRETQYF. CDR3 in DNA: TGTGCCACAGAGGACAGGGGGCGCCGAGAGACCCAGTACTTC.

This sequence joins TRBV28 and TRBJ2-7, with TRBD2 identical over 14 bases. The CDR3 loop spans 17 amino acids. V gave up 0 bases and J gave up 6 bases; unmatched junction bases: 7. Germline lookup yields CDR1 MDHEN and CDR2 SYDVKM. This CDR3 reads CASSLWRLAGGPGEQYF. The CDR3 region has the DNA TGTGCCAGCAGTTTATGGCGACTAGCGGGAGGGCCGGGCGAGCAGTACTTC.

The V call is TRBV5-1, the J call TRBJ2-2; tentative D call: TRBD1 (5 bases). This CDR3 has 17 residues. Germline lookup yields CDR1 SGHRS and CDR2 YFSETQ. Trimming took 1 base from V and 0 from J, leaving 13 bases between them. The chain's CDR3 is CASSLPPAGTNTGELFF. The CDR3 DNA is TGCGCCAGCAGCTTGCCCCCCGCAGGGACGAACACCGGGGAGCTGTTTTTT.

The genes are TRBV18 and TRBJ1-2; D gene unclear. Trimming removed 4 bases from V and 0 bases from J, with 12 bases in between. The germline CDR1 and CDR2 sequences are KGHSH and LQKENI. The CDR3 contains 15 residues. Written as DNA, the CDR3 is TGTGCCAGCTCACGGCACAGCGAAGCTAACTATGGCTACACCTTC. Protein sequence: CASSRHSEANYGYTF. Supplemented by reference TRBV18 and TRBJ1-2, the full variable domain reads NAGVMQNPRHLVRRRGQEARLRCSPMKGHSHVYWYRQLPEEGLKFMVYLQKENIIDESGMPKERFSAEFPKEGPSILRIQQVVRGDSAAYFCASSRHSEANYGYTFGSGTRLTVV.